In its sample, the clone carrying this TCR beta chain was seen many times. Its specificity is not known. 5'RACE template switching generated TCR cDNA, adding a universal primer site and UMIs. TCRdb reanalysed the 5' RACE reads using MiXCR and keeps one entry per CDR3 protein. The table lists tens of thousands of distinct CDR3 sequences, nearly 4.5% of them singletons, with 46% in the top ten. These data belong to a study of T cells after yellow fever vaccination. Study observations and caveats: Weaker, the secondary response peaked sooner, at day 5 versus 15. Re-detected after boosting: most primary clones, approximately 97% of CD4 and about 85% of CD8. Highly abundant clonotypes carried over from the bulk population could end up in FACS-sorted repertoires as contaminants.

In germline, CDR1 is ENHRY, CDR2 SYGVKD. V was trimmed by 5 bases and J by 8 bases, leaving 21 bases between them. The CDR3 spans 16 residues. The chain has TRBV10-3 and TRBJ1-4; D possibly corresponds to TRBD1 (5 bases). This TCR was recovered from a man between 25 and 39 years old who received the YFV17D yellow fever vaccine. Sequencing used CD8+ T cells sorted from PBMCs, obtained 5 days after the yellow fever booster vaccination. The CDR3 loop is CAISTESGQGREKLFF. In DNA, the CDR3 is TGTGCCATCAGTACCGAATCTGGGCAGGGAAGGGAAAAACTGTTTTTT.